This TCR beta chain was found in a study of CD8 T cells in ankylosing spondylitis. Findings of the study overall: Earlier work had already found some motif variants in reactive arthritis synovial fluid and blood. There was reportedly significant enrichment of clones that were disease-linked in matched ankylosing spondylitis synovial fluid. One TCR beta motif, made up of under ten highly homologous variants, appeared characteristic of ankylosing spondylitis blood.

On this clonotype itself: Its specificity is unknown.

Germline V CDR1 and CDR2: SGHTA, FQGNSA. V lost 2 bases and J 4 bases, leaving 6 bases between the germline ends. CDR3 length: 12 amino acids. The authors made TCR beta libraries by quantitative 5'-RACE with molecular barcodes. TCRdb recomputed calls from the 5' RACE reads with MiXCR, one row per CDR3 protein. Among approximately 250,000 distinct CDR3 sequences listed, more than 20% were seen once. The material sequenced was blood, either unsorted or a sorted T cell fraction (not recorded which). This receptor was identified in a male donor with ankylosing spondylitis or in good health (not recorded which). The chain joins TRBV7-2 to TRBJ2-7; D remains ambiguous. The CDR3 bases are TGTGCCAGCAGCTTACCGGTTTACGAGCAGTACTTC. Protein product: CASSLPVYEQYF.